The entry that follows covers one T cell receptor (beta chain) sequence. Every one of the donors was a Caucasian adult that lived in Nashville, Tennessee. This entry is derived from a study of shared clonotypes between healthy human individuals. Overall study: Ranging from 18 to 49 in age, donors were a couple of women and three men. The study used three CD4 naive, three CD4 memory, two CD8 naive and one CD8 memory plate per donor.

Across several immunoSEQ plates, the genomic DNA of each subset was split evenly. Method: immunoSEQ multiplex PCR; TCRdb's copy keeps in-frame clones and lacks some. The sample includes about 2.4 million clones, 80% to 95% of them seen just once. The sequenced sample consisted of naive CD4+ T cells from PBMCs. The subset was: CD45RA+ positively selected. This TCR was sampled from a man aged 18-30 years in good health. Some clones in this sample may be carry-over from other donors' samples.

The CDR3 region is CASSSGTPSHYTF. Written as DNA, the CDR3 is TGTGCCAGCAGTTCGGGCACACCGAGTCACTACACCTTC. The V call is TRBV28, the J call TRBJ1-2, with unresolved D. Germline CDR1 reads MDHEN; CDR2 reads SYDVKM. The germline V and J ends were trimmed by 4 bases and 10 bases, with 16 bases remaining between them. The CDR3 spans 13 residues.